This TCR beta chain originates from a study of blood T cells in healthy people across ages. Study-wide results and limits: Per million T cells, TCR beta diversity dropped about linearly as age rose. Bulk PBMC profiling left naive and antigen-experienced comparisons inconclusive.

Only one count was recorded for this clonotype. Its matching antigen is unknown. CDR3 length: 13 residues. Germline V gives CDR1 SNHLY, CDR2 FYNNEI. With 7 bases removed from V and 7 bases from J, the gap between germline ends came to 13 bases. A second roughly 6 to 11 cycle PCR used barcoded and J-beta primers. One entry per CDR3 protein results from TCRdb running MiXCR on the 5' RACE reads. The table lists roughly 930,000 distinct CDR3 sequences, roughly 48% of them singletons, with 13% in the top ten. Caucasian individuals from Russia who were healthy and aged about 6 to 90 acted as donors. The authors extracted at least 5 micrograms of total RNA per sample.

V and J are TRBV2 and TRBJ1-4; D not resolved. The receptor was derived from a man aged 25 to 40 in good health. The sample taken for sequencing was blood. The chain's CDR3 is CASTGQAAEKLFF. CDR3 nucleotides: TGTGCCAGCACCGGGCAGGCCGCTGAAAAACTGTTTTTT.